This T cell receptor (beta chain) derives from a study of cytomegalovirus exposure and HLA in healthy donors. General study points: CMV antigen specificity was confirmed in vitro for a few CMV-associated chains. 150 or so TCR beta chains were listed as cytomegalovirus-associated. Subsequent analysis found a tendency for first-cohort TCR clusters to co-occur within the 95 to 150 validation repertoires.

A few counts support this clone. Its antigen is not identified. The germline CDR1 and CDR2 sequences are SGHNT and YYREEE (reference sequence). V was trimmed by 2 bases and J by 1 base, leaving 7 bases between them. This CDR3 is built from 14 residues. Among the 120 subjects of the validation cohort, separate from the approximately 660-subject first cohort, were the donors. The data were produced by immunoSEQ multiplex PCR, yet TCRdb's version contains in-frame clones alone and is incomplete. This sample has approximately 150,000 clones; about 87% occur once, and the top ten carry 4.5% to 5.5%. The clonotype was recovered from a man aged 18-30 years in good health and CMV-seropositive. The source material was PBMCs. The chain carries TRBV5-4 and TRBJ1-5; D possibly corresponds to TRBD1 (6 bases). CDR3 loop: CASSFGGSNQPQHF. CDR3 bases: TGTGCCAGCAGCTTTGGGGGCAGCAATCAGCCCCAGCATTTT.